What follows are 20 T cell receptor beta chains derived from one specimen sequenced in a study of T-cell memory formation after mild COVID-19. TCRdb re-analysed the 5' RACE reads in MiXCR, keeping a single row per CDR3 protein. The data show roughly 310,000 distinct CDR3 sequences, approximately 15% seen once. Material: PBMCs or a T cell subset sorted from them (not recorded which). Receptor source: a man between 18 and 35 years old who had mild COVID-19 (a few samples of this study predate the infection). Cell type and time point are not known.

This chain links TRBV6-6 with TRBJ1-5, with D tentatively TRBD1 (6 bases). Per germline, CDR1 MNHNY and CDR2 SVGAGI (reference sequence). V was shortened by 10 bases and J by 1 base, with 14 bases between the two germline ends. This CDR3 contains 14 residues. The CDR3 sequence is CATGGGTSNQPQHF. The CDR3 region has the DNA TGTGCCACCGGCGGGGGGACAAGCAATCAGCCCCAGCATTTT.

This clonotype was picked up a small number of times. The chain joins TRBV18 to TRBJ2-7; D possibly corresponds to TRBD1 (5 bases). The CDR3 runs to 12 residues. Germline values: CDR1 KGHSH, CDR2 LQKENI. V dropped 3 bases and J dropped 4 bases, with 7 bases sitting between them. The CDR3 nucleotides read TGTGCCAGCTCACCGGGGCGGTACGAGCAGTACGTC. This gives the protein CASSPGRYEQYV.

This clonotype was seen ten or more times. V and J are TRBV10-3 and TRBJ2-7, with 12 bases lining up with TRBD1. The V segment lost 7 bases and the J segment 7 bases; nucleotides outside the gene matches: 5. CDR3 length: 13 amino acids. CDR1 ENHRY and CDR2 SYGVKD come from the germline V gene. The CDR3 sequence is CAIKGQGAGEQYF. The CDR3 DNA reads as TGTGCCATCAAGGGACAGGGGGCAGGGGAGCAGTACTTC.

This clonotype was counted between two and nine times. This chain uses TRBV15 with TRBJ1-4, with TRBD1 matching 7 bases. This CDR3 comprises 13 residues. V lost 8 bases to trimming and J lost 6 bases; unmatched junction nucleotides: 6. Germline assignment: CDR1 LNHNV and CDR2 YYDKDF (reference sequence). The CDR3 DNA is TGTGCCACCCAGGGGGTCGGAGATGAAAAACTGTTTTTT. This gives the protein CATQGVGDEKLFF.

This chain uses TRBV9 with TRBJ2-3; D is perhaps TRBD1 or TRBD2 (5 bases each). The CDR3 extends over 16 amino acids. Per the germline V gene, CDR1 is SGDLS and CDR2 is YYNGEE. Deletions cut 4 bases from V and 4 bases from J, with 19 bases between. CDR3 DNA: TGTGCCAGCAGCCCGACGGGGCTCAAGAACGCAGATACGCAGTATTTT. Protein sequence: CASSPTGLKNADTQYF.

The rearrangement uses TRBV3-1 and TRBJ2-2; 7 bases align to TRBD2. The CDR3 runs to 15 residues. CDR1 is LGHDT, CDR2 YNNKEL, per germline (reference sequence). V lost 4 bases to trimming and J lost 4 bases; unmatched junction nucleotides: 6. The CDR3 protein is CASSPGLDPTGELFF. For the CDR3, the DNA is TGTGCCAGCAGCCCTGGACTAGACCCCACCGGGGAGCTGTTTTTT.

The chain links TRBV11-2 to TRBJ1-2; D gene ambiguous. The germline CDR1 and CDR2 sequences are SGHAT and FQNNGV. The CDR3 has 14 residues. V lost 2 bases and J lost 4, with 11 bases in between. CDR3 nucleotides: TGTGCCAGCAGCTTATTCGGTTCGAGCTATGGCTACACCTTC. Translation: CASSLFGSSYGYTF.

This clonotype was seen ten or more times. The genes are TRBV24-1 and TRBJ2-2; unclear D gene. Trimming cost V 3 bases and J 4 bases, with 11 bases left between them. CDR1 is KGHDR, CDR2 SFDVKD, per germline. The CDR3 runs 15 residues. DNA of the CDR3: TGTGCCACCAGTGATAGGACCGAACCCACCGGGGAGCTGTTTTTT. It codes for CATSDRTEPTGELFF.

V usage is TRBV4-1 and J usage is TRBJ2-5; TRBD2 matches 8 bases. The CDR3 totals 14 residues. The ends lost 3 bases at V and 3 bases at J; junction bases unmatched: 3. Germline V CDR1 and CDR2: MGHRA, YSYEKL. The CDR3 reads CASSQRAGEETQYF. The CDR3 region has the DNA TGCGCCAGCAGCCAGAGAGCGGGGGAAGAGACCCAGTACTTC.

A few counts support this clonotype. The chain has TRBV10-3 and TRBJ2-7; maybe TRBD2 (6 bases). V was trimmed by 2 bases and J by 9 bases, leaving 8 bases between them. The CDR3 contains 11 residues. Germline V gene lookup returns CDR1 ENHRY and CDR2 SYGVKD. As DNA, the CDR3 is TGTGCCATCAGTGAGGGGCGGGGGCAGTACTTC. It codes for CAISEGRGQYF.

This clonotype was picked up a small number of times. The rearrangement uses TRBV12-3 or TRBV12-4 and TRBJ2-6; D gene unclear. This CDR3 comprises 12 residues. Deletions cut 8 bases from V and 5 bases from J, with 7 bases between. The CDR3 region is CASGFRANVLTF. The CDR3 DNA sequence: TGTGCCAGCGGGTTCAGGGCCAACGTCCTGACTTTC.

This clonotype has just a few counts. The chain links TRBV6-6 to TRBJ2-2, with TRBD2 identical over 7 bases. Germline values: CDR1 MNHNY, CDR2 SVGAGI (reference sequence). The CDR3 sequence is 15 residues long. The junction had 6 bases not matched to a gene; V was cut back by 2 bases and J by 6 bases. The CDR3 region has the DNA TGTGCCAGCAGTTACATGGGCGGGGGAGCCGGGGAGCTGTTTTTT. It is translated as CASSYMGGGAGELFF.

This clonotype was observed a few times. The chain recombines TRBV12-5 with TRBJ2-7; 8 bases match TRBD2. The V segment lost 6 bases and the J segment 2 bases; nucleotides outside the gene matches: 12. The CDR3 contains 16 residues. Germline V gene data show CDR1 as LGHNT and CDR2 as FRNRAP. This CDR3 is CASGQKGGGPTYEQYF. The CDR3 nucleotides read TGTGCTAGTGGCCAAAAGGGCGGGGGGCCTACCTACGAGCAGTACTTC.

V usage is TRBV4-2 and J usage is TRBJ1-1; no reliable D call. CDR1 and CDR2 from the germline V gene are LGHNA and YNFKEQ. The CDR3 is made up of 17 amino acids. The V and J ends lost 0 bases and 12 bases respectively, with 26 bases between them. The DNA of the CDR3 is TGTGCCAGCAGCCAAGACGTGTTGAACAGTAGGGAAACGAGGTCTTTCTTT. It translates to CASSQDVLNSRETRSFF.

The rearrangement uses TRBV15 and TRBJ1-3; 7 bases are shared with TRBD1. The CDR3 consists of 15 residues. V dropped 1 base and J dropped 2; count of bases not matched to a gene: 2. Germline loops: CDR1 LNHNV, CDR2 YYDKDF (reference sequence). The CDR3 reads CATSRVQGTGNTIYF. The DNA of the CDR3 is TGTGCCACCAGCAGAGTACAGGGGACTGGAAACACCATATATTTT.

A few counts support this clonotype. The rearrangement links TRBV9 to TRBJ1-2, with 7 nucleotides matching TRBD1. V dropped 3 bases and J dropped 6; count of bases not matched to a gene: 11. This CDR3 has 15 amino acids. CDR1 SGDLS and CDR2 YYNGEE come from the germline V gene. CDR3 amino acids: CASSARQGRFDGYTF. In DNA form, the CDR3 reads TGTGCCAGCAGCGCCCGACAGGGCAGGTTTGATGGCTACACCTTC.

This clonotype was recorded a few times. The CDR3 bases are TGCGCCAGCAGCCAAGGAAGGTCAGGAGGAACCGGGGAGCTGTTTTTT. Translating it yields CASSQGRSGGTGELFF. The rearrangement links TRBV4-3 to TRBJ2-2; TRBD2 might be the D (5 bases). With 1 base removed from V and 5 bases from J, the gap between germline ends came to 14 bases. The CDR3 spans 16 residues. Germline CDR1 LGHNA, CDR2 YSLEER.

The gene calls are TRBV18 and TRBJ1-2; D unresolved. The CDR3 totals 14 residues. CDR1 and CDR2 from the germline V gene are KGHSH and LQKENI. Trimming removed 2 bases from V and 8 bases from J, with 15 bases in between. The chain's CDR3 is CASSPDLPTGGYTF. The CDR3 DNA sequence: TGTGCCAGCTCACCAGACTTACCCACCGGAGGCTACACCTTC.

This clonotype was seen a few times. The chain combines TRBV28 with TRBJ2-5, with D possibly TRBD1 on 7 matching bases. V lost 7 bases to trimming and J lost 1 base, with 16 bases between them. The CDR3 runs 15 residues. The germline V gene has CDR1 MDHEN and CDR2 SYDVKM. The CDR3, as DNA: TGTGCCAGCACGGTTCCAGGGGGACTCCAAGAGACCCAGTACTTC. The encoded protein is CASTVPGGLQETQYF.

This clonotype was observed a few times. V gene TRBV4-2 combines with J gene TRBJ2-7, with 7 bases lining up with TRBD1. The CDR3 is made up of 14 amino acids. Trimming at V came to 4 bases and at J to 4 bases, leaving 7 bases not matched to a gene. Germline-derived CDR1 and CDR2 are LGHNA and YNFKEQ. The CDR3 sequence is CASSPGTELYEQYF. The CDR3 nucleotides are TGTGCCAGCAGCCCTGGGACAGAGCTATACGAGCAGTACTTC.